This T cell receptor (beta chain) was retrieved from a study of T cell responses to AZD1222 COVID-19 vaccine. About the study: Second doses were pooled across both intervals (about 4 or about 12 weeks). Findings and caveats of the study: Among the donors, most were white British and more were female, and clonal diversity was possibly underestimated. Just 5 to 7 people given AZD1222 tested seropositive at baseline. Variant regions that are unmutated are reportedly the target of nearly half of spike-specific TCRs.

V was shortened by 5 bases and J by 2 bases, with 10 bases between the two germline ends. CDR3 length: 13 residues. The data were produced by immunoSEQ multiplex PCR, yet TCRdb's version contains in-frame clones alone and is incomplete. The profile covers about 120,000 clones, with 80% to 90% appearing a single time and 3.1% taken by the ten largest. Notes on this clone: The antigen is undetermined.

The chain recombines TRBV12-3 or TRBV12-4 with TRBJ2-7; tentative D call: TRBD2 (5 bases). This clonotype was sampled from an adult in good health. This sample comprised peripheral blood, obtained on day 0 of AZD1222 vaccination. CDR3 in amino acids: CASSMTITYEQYF. CDR3 in DNA: TGTGCCAGCAGTATGACTATTACCTACGAGCAGTACTTC.